A selection of T cell receptor beta chains follows, all from one sample in a study of shared clonotypes between healthy human individuals. This table comes from immunoSEQ multiplex PCR, and its TCRdb copy is limited to in-frame clones, with some not included. The sample contains millions of clones, 85% to 95% of which appear only once. Sequenced: naive CD4+ T cells sorted from blood. All receptors come from a man younger than 30 in good health. Each CDR3 is given with its conserved first and last residue.

J gene,V gene,CDR3 protein
TRBJ2-1,TRBV6-1,CASRGGGYNEQFF
TRBJ1-2,TRBV4-3,CASSQERTALGYGYTF
TRBJ2-7,TRBV6-1,CASDPPKTGPYEQYF
TRBJ1-6,TRBV5-6,CASSLGAGSLFYSPLHF
TRBJ2-2,TRBV5-4,CASSLRSGTGELFF
TRBJ2-7,TRBV10-3,CATRLALGEQYF
TRBJ1-2,TRBV7-9,CASSRTGYGYTF
TRBJ2-1,TRBV5-1,CASRRGLAWNNEQFF
TRBJ2-5,TRBV2,CASDYGKAGGAETQYF
TRBJ2-2,TRBV2,CASRGSDRGAGELFF
TRBJ2-7,TRBV7-2,CASSLAMLAGAAYEQYF
TRBJ2-7,TRBV2,CASLGPGTSGRSRSSYEQYF
TRBJ2-7,TRBV28,CASSPSAREGFGYEQYF
TRBJ1-2,TRBV5-4,CASSRQGVNYGYTF
TRBJ2-7,TRBV18,CASSPTATYEQYF
TRBJ2-1,TRBV7-9,CASSARGTVDNEQFF
TRBJ1-4,TRBV30,CAWSVGGQTNEKLFF
TRBJ1-6,TRBV2,CASSDRQYNSPLHF
TRBJ1-4,TRBV28,CASSPRGHKFQKLFF
TRBJ2-1,TRBV4-1,CASSQPLGSSYNEQFF
TRBJ1-2,TRBV18,CASSPLDRGGYTF
TRBJ2-1,TRBV18,CASSEFAGSSYNEQFF
TRBJ1-2,TRBV19,CASSIRTVYGYTF
TRBJ2-1,TRBV5-1,CASSLEGTTRRDEQFF
TRBJ1-2,TRBV5-6,CASSLGVVGYTF
TRBJ2-7,TRBV7-2,CASSEQGGEQYF
TRBJ2-7,TRBV13,CASSLGDKIYEQYF
TRBJ2-1,TRBV6-5,CATLRGPTEQFF
TRBJ1-1,TRBV6-1,CASSGADRNTEAFF
TRBJ2-3,TRBV10-1,CASSDPEREVTDTQYF
TRBJ2-5,TRBV9,CASSPQAGLRETQYF
TRBJ1-6,TRBV30,CAWSPKGNSPLHF
TRBJ1-5,TRBV5-3,CARRNRGKKSNQPQHF
TRBJ1-2,TRBV6-4,CASTQETYYGYTF
TRBJ2-1,TRBV6-1,CASSEALGGGYNEQFF
TRBJ2-1,TRBV7-3,CASSLTRGSYNEQFF
TRBJ2-7,TRBV21-1,CASSKTATEYF
TRBJ1-2,TRBV28,CASSFGHNYGYTF
TRBJ2-5,TRBV9,CASSVSGAGPQETQYF
TRBJ1-2,TRBV15,CATSNTGTGGFGYTF
TRBJ2-6,TRBV30,CAWSGQGSGANVLTF
TRBJ2-3,TRBV6-6,CASSRDYRTDTQYF
TRBJ1-3,TRBV5-1,CASSSTGGIGNTIYF
TRBJ2-3,TRBV7-2,CASSYRLAGTDTQYF